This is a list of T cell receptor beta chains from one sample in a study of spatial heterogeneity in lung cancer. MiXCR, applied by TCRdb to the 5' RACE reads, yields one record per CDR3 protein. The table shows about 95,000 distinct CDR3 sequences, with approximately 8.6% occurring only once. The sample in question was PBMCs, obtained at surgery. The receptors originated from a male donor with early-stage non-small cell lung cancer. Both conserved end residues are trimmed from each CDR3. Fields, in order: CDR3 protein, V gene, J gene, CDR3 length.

SAFQALGYEQY	TRBV20-1	TRBJ2-7	11
ASSPGTTFYEQY	TRBV5-5	TRBJ2-7	12
AISESDRWGNEQF	TRBV10-3	TRBJ2-1	13
SAGQLYGYT	TRBV20-1	TRBJ1-2	9
ASSPAGTSGTDTQY	TRBV3-1	TRBJ2-3	14
ASRGQGNQPQH	TRBV10-2	TRBJ1-5	11
ASSPQGNYEQY	TRBV5-1	TRBJ2-7	11
SASQWGYQETQY	TRBV29-1	TRBJ2-5	12
ASSLETRYGYT	TRBV7-9	TRBJ1-2	11
ASRLGLDTDTQY	TRBV27	TRBJ2-3	12
ASSYRGDSPLH	TRBV6-5	TRBJ1-6	11
ASSAIDTQY	TRBV7-9	TRBJ2-3	9
ASSPQPTGYNSPLH	TRBV4-2	TRBJ1-6	14
SANDRASSGNTIY	TRBV20-1	TRBJ1-3	13
ASSPGYQPQH	TRBV19	TRBJ1-5	10
ASSGRTGDNEQF	TRBV18	TRBJ2-1	12
ASSLVGGGSYEQY	TRBV7-2	TRBJ2-7	13
SVEDETEPNEKLF	TRBV29-1	TRBJ1-4	13
ASSLGAARGYEQY	TRBV7-9	TRBJ2-7	13
ASSYLKSSEAF	TRBV6-2/TRBV6-3	TRBJ1-1	11
AWSVLEGDTQY	TRBV30	TRBJ2-3	11
ASTQGNRAETQY	TRBV12-3/TRBV12-4	TRBJ2-5	12
ASSTTDTQY	TRBV7-2	TRBJ2-3	9
SVEHRTDTQY	TRBV29-1	TRBJ2-3	10
ASSLRLPSTDTQY	TRBV3-1	TRBJ2-3	13
ASSTPNNEQF	TRBV28	TRBJ2-1	10
ASSLKVNTGELF	TRBV11-2	TRBJ2-2	12
ASSRDRGYEQY	TRBV6-5	TRBJ2-7	11
ASSFSLTGSLGNQPQH	TRBV7-2	TRBJ1-5	16
ATSPADPVYNEQF	TRBV15	TRBJ2-1	13
ASSLRDRLQETQY	TRBV5-1	TRBJ2-5	13
ASSLAPSGAYNEQF	TRBV5-1	TRBJ2-1	14
ASSFGSGETQY	TRBV5-1	TRBJ2-5	11
ASSQEVGDQPQH	TRBV4-1	TRBJ1-5	12
ASSVKYEQY	TRBV10-1	TRBJ2-7	9
ASSFSDRVGQPQH	TRBV12-3/TRBV12-4	TRBJ1-5	13
ASFLGYRGLDERTEAF	TRBV7-6	TRBJ1-1	16
ASSTGLSAYNEQF	TRBV5-1	TRBJ2-1	13
ASSAAGGALGDTQY	TRBV2	TRBJ2-3	14
ASSLTGGPTEAF	TRBV7-3	TRBJ1-1	12
AISESQQETQY	TRBV10-3	TRBJ2-5	11
ASSSDRVGRTEAF	TRBV7-9	TRBJ1-1	13
ASSLARPDYEQY	TRBV5-1	TRBJ2-7	12
ASSSPTSLNEQF	TRBV28	TRBJ2-1	12